The T cell receptor (beta chain) described here comes from a study of cytomegalovirus exposure and HLA in healthy donors. Study observations and caveats: Among TCR sequences, most were rare, though some public TCRs appeared in many donors. In the approximately 120 validation repertoires, a later analysis found that first-cohort TCR clusters tended to co-occur. Among TCR beta chains, those listed as cytomegalovirus-associated numbered some 160.

Germline V CDR1 and CDR2: PRHDT, FYEKMQ (reference sequence). The CDR3 extends over 20 amino acids. V lost 4 bases, J lost 0 bases, and 13 bases stayed unmatched. Clones were read by immunoSEQ multiplex PCR, and TCRdb kept only the in-frame ones, dropping some. The repertoire includes roughly 180,000 clones, around 84% of them detected once, and roughly 7.5% sits in the top ten. Concerning this clone itself: What it binds is not known.

Sequencing was done on a sample of PBMCs. The clonotype comes from a young man in good health and CMV-seropositive. The chain joins TRBV13 to TRBJ2-6; 9 bases match TRBD2. DNA of the CDR3: TGTGCCAGCAGCTCCGCGGGGGGGCTAGCGGATAACTCTGGGGCCAACGTCCTGACTTTC. Encoded protein: CASSSAGGLADNSGANVLTF.